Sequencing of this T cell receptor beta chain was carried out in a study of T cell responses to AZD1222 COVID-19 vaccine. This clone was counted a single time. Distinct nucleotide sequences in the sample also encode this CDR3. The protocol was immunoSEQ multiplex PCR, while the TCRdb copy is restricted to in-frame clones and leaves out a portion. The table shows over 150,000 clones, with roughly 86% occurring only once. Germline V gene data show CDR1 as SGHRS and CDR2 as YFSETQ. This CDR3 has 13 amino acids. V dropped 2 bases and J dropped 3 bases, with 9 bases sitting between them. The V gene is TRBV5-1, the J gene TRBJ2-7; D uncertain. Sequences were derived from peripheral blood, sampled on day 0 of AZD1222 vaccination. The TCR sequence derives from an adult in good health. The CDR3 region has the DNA TGCGCCAGCAGCTTAGAACCCGGCTACGAGCAGTACTTC. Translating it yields CASSLEPGYEQYF.